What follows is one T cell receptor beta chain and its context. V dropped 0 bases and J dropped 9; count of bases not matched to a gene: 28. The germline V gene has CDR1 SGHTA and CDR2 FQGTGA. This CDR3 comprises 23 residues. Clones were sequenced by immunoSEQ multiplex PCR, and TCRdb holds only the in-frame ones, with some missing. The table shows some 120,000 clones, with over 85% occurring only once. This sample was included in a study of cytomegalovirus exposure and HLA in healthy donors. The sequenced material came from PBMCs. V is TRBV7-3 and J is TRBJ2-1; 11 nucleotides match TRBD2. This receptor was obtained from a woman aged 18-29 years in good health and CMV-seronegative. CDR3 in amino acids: CASSLTLKTSGINSSDKRAEQFF. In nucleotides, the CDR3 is TGTGCCAGCAGCTTAACGTTAAAGACTAGCGGGATCAACTCCTCGGATAAACGGGCTGAGCAGTTCTTC.